This T cell receptor (beta chain) comes out of a study of blood T cell repertoires in COVID-19. Across the study: Acute and convalescent COVID-19 specimens originated in the United States, Italy and Spain. Sources were T cells, B-cell-depleted T cells, or PBMCs; the material itself was cDNA or gDNA.

This clone was counted a few times. Original methodology: Reference gene primer amplification in the assay estimated nucleated cell counts. TCRdb keeps only in-frame clones here, not all; method: immunoSEQ multiplex PCR. V and J calls and clone size are as listed in that table; D and trimming were resolved from the DNA. The table shows around 9,800 clones, with 70% to 90% occurring only once. The germline V gene has CDR1 LNHNV and CDR2 YYDKDF (reference sequence). The CDR3 runs to 13 residues. V dropped 0 bases and J dropped 6; count of bases not matched to a gene: 2. Specimen: peripheral blood. The sequence was obtained from a man aged 25-45 years with active or convalescent COVID-19. The chain recombines TRBV15 with TRBJ2-7, with 7 bases lining up with TRBD1. CDR3 nucleotides: TGTGCCACCAGCAGAGAGAGGGGGCTCGAGCAGTACTTC. It encodes CATSRERGLEQYF.